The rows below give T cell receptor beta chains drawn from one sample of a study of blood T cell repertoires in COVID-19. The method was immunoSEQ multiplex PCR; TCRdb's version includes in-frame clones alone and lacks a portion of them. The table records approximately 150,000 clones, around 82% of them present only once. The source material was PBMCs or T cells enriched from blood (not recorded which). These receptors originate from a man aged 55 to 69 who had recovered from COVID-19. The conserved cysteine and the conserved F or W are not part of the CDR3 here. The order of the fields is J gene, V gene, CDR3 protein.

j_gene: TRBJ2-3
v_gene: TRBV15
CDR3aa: ATSRDAATSTDTQY

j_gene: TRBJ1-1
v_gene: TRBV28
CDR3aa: ASSLVSSRGRKLLNTEAF

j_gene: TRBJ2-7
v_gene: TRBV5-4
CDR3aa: ASSVGQGGPYEQY

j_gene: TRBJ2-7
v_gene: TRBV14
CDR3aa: ASSQELLRSEQY

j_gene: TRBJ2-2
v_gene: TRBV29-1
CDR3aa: SVAWRAGRANTGELF

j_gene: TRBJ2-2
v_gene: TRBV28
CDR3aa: ASSFPSGRAGELF

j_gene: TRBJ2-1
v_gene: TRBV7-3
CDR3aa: ASSRGTLYEQF

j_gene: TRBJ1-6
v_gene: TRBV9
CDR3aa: ASSVRESSYNSPLH

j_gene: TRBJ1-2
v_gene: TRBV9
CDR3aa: ASSSTGFYGYT

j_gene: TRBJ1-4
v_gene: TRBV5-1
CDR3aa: ASSLGNSATNEKLF

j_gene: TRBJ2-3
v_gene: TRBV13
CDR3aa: ASTPPPPGGPPDTQY

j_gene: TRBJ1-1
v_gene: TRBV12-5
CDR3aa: ASGLVRDRGFVGPAYTEAF

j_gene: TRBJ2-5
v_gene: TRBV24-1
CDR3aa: ATSDPGGYQETQY

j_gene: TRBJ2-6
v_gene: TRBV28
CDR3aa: ASSLLASGANVLT

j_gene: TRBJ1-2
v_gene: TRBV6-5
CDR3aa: ASRKGDYGYT

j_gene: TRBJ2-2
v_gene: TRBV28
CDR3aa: ASSFPTGRNTGELF

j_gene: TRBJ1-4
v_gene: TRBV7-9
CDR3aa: ASSYGQGAGEKLF

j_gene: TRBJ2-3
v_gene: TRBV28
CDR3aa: ASSRLAITDTQY

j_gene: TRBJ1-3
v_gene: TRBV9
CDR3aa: ASSPGQGGRNTIY

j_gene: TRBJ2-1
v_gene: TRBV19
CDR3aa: ASSIDRDSRNEQF

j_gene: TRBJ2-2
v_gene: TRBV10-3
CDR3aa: AISLDSTANTGELF

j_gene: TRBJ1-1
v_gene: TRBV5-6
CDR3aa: ASSYDRGSTEAF

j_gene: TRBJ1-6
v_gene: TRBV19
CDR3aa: ASSRGLIQNSPLH

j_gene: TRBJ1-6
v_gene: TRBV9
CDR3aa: ASGGGSGNSPLH

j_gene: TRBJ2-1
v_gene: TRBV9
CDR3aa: ASSVGAGGADNEQF

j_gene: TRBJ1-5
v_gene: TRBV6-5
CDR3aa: ASSWGQYNQPQH

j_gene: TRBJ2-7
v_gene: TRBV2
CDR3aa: ASALGGGFDEQY

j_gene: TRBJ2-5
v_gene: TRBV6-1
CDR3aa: ASSDPGTEQETQY

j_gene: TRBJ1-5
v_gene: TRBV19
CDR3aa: ASMLVTQGYSNQPQH

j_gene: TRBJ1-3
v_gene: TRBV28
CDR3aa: ASSLGKGGTSSGNTIY

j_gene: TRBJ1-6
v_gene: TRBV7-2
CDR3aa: ASSLNRANSPLH

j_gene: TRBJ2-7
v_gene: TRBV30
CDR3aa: AWSSGGGSYEQY

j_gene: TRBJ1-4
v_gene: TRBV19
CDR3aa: ASSNPNRGGNEKLF

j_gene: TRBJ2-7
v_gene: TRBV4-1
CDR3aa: ASSQDPTGASYEQY

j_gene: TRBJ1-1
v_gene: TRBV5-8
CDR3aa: ASSLGQGVAF

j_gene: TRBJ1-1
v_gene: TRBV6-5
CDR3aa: ASRPVTEAF

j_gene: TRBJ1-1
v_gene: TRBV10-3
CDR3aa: AIATDGEAF

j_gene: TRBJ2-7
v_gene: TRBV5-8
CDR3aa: ASSGRTSGRVYEQY

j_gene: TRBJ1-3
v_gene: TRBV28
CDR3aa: ATLGQGVSGNTIY

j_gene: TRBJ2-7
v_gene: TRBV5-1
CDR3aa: ASSLEGVDEQY

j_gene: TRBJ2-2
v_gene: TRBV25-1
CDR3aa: ASSANEGLSSNTGELF

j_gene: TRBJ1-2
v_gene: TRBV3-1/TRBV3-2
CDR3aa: ASSQGPDSNYGYT

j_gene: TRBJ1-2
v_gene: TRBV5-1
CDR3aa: ASRPQTNYGYT

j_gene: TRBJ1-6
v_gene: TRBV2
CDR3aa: ASTFTVLVYNSPLH

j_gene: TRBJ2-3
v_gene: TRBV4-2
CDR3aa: ASSQDERESGDTQY

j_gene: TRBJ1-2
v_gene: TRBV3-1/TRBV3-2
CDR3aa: ASSHEKIRDGYT

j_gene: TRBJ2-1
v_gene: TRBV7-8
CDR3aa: ASSLGGAINEQF

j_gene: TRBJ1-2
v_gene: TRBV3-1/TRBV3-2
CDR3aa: ASSRQDRDYGYT

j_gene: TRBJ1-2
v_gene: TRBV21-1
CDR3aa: ASSKALRDRGLYGYT

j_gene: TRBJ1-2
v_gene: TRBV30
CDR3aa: AWTQGPGGYT

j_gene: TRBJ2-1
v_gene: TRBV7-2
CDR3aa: ASSSGLAGGEF

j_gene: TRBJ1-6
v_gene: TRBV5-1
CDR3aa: ASSGTGVLRSPLH

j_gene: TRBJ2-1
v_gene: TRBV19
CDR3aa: ATRWGTSYNEQF

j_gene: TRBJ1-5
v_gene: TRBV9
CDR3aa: ASSVAGGQPQH